This TCR beta chain originates from a study of cytomegalovirus exposure and HLA in healthy donors. The PCR used 60 Vbeta and 13 Jbeta primers. Method: immunoSEQ multiplex PCR; TCRdb's copy keeps in-frame clones and lacks some. The profile shows under 100,000 clones, 80% to 85% of them singletons. V shed 4 bases and J 10 bases; nucleotides not matched to a gene: 5. The CDR3 has 14 residues. The germline CDR1 and CDR2 sequences are ENHRY and SYGVKD. The TCR originated in a woman between 65 and 79 years old in good health and CMV-seropositive. The V gene is TRBV10-3, the J gene TRBJ2-1; TRBD2 matches at 12 bases. Sequencing was done on a sample of PBMCs. CDR3: CAISGASGRVEQFF. The CDR3 DNA follows: TGTGCCATCAGTGGCGCTAGCGGGAGGGTAGAGCAGTTCTTC.